The 17 T cell receptor beta chains presented below share a single source sample, sequenced in a study of blood T cell repertoires in COVID-19. This table comes from immunoSEQ multiplex PCR, and its TCRdb copy is limited to in-frame clones, with some not included. Among roughly 300,000 clones listed, around 81% were seen once. Sequenced: peripheral blood. These receptors all stem from a woman in her sixties with active or convalescent COVID-19.

The chain has TRBV3-1 (or the pseudogene TRBV3-2) and TRBJ2-2; no clear D gene. CDR1 is LGHDT and CDR2 is YNNKEL in the germline V gene (reference sequence). The CDR3 runs to 14 residues. V was shortened by 2 bases and J by 7 bases, with 11 bases between the two germline ends. In DNA, the CDR3 is TGTGCCAGCAGCCAACGTACGGAGCGCGGGGAGCTGTTTTTT. This codes for CASSQRTERGELFF.

J is TRBJ1-4 and V is TRBV3-1 (or the pseudogene TRBV3-2); 10 positions agree with TRBD1. The length of the CDR3 is 14 residues. With 6 bases clipped from V and 4 bases from J, the junction kept 2 bases outside the gene matches. The V gene's germline CDR1 is LGHDT and CDR2 YNNKEL (reference sequence). As DNA, the CDR3 is TGTGCCAGCAGTCGGACAGGGGGTAATGAAAAACTGTTTTTT. Its protein product is CASSRTGGNEKLFF.

This chain joins TRBV27 and TRBJ2-3, with D tentatively TRBD1 (7 bases). Germline values: CDR1 MNHEY, CDR2 SMNVEV (reference sequence). V was pared by 0 bases and J by 6 bases, with 19 bases between. The CDR3 has 17 amino acids. The chain's CDR3 is CASSLSSGGHLWDTQYF. Here the CDR3 DNA reads TGTGCCAGCAGTTTATCCTCAGGGGGGCACCTGTGGGATACGCAGTATTTT.

The gene calls are TRBV2 and TRBJ2-4, with 8 bases aligning to TRBD1. V shed 0 bases and J 2 bases; nucleotides not matched to a gene: 9. The CDR3 has 18 amino acids. CDR1 SNHLY and CDR2 FYNNEI come from the germline V gene. The chain's CDR3 is CASSEATPGGMTKNIQYF. CDR3 nucleotides: TGTGCCAGCAGTGAAGCGACGCCAGGGGGCATGACCAAAAACATTCAGTACTTC.

This clone appeared a few times. The chain recombines TRBV2 with TRBJ1-2; D is undetermined. V was trimmed by 4 bases and J by 0 bases, leaving 6 bases between them. Germline V gene sequence: CDR1 SNHLY, CDR2 FYNNEI. The CDR3 sequence is 13 residues long. CDR3 in amino acids: CASSGTSNYGYTF. The CDR3 DNA follows: TGTGCCAGCAGTGGAACTTCTAACTATGGCTACACCTTC.

The chain is built from TRBV9 and TRBJ2-5; 9 bases match TRBD2. Germline CDR1 is SGDLS and CDR2 is YYNGEE. V lost 0 bases to trimming and J lost 5 bases; unmatched junction nucleotides: 8. The CDR3 has 16 amino acids. DNA of the CDR3: TGTGCCAGCAGCGTAGAGCGGGGGGCGGGAGTTGAGACCCAGTACTTC. Protein: CASSVERGAGVETQYF.

The chain uses TRBV16 and TRBJ2-3; 11 bases map to TRBD1. V shed 0 bases and J 6 bases; nucleotides not matched to a gene: 5. The CDR3 is 16 residues long. CDR1 KGHSY and CDR2 FQNENV come from the germline V gene. CDR3 amino acids: CASSQSNGQGADTQYF. In DNA form, the CDR3 reads TGTGCCAGCAGCCAATCTAATGGACAGGGGGCTGATACGCAGTATTTT.

V and J are TRBV27 and TRBJ1-2; TRBD1 matches 7 bases. The CDR3 has 14 residues. In germline, CDR1 is MNHEY, CDR2 SMNVEV (reference sequence). V lost 0 bases and J lost 7; bases outside the gene matches: 5. Written as DNA, the CDR3 is TGTGCCAGCAGTTTATCGACAGGGCAGTTTGGCTACACCTTC. It is translated as CASSLSTGQFGYTF.

The chain has TRBV4-1 and TRBJ2-5; D is unresolved. Trimming stripped 2 bases from V and 4 bases from J, with 5 bases between. Germline V gene sequence: CDR1 MGHRA, CDR2 YSYEKL. The CDR3 length is 12 residues. CDR3 coding DNA: TGCGCCAGCAGCCAACCTCTAGAGACCCAGTACTTC. It specifies CASSQPLETQYF.

CDR3 in amino acids: CASSLTGTSRETQYF. The CDR3 DNA reads as TGTGCCAGCAGCCTGACTGGGACTAGCCGAGAGACCCAGTACTTC. The chain has TRBV7-9 and TRBJ2-5, with TRBD2 matching over 9 bases. The CDR3 covers 15 residues. The germline CDR1 and CDR2 sequences are SEHNR and FQNEAQ (reference sequence). After removal of 5 bases from V and 4 bases from J, the junction contained 8 bases not matched to a gene.

The V and J genes are TRBV10-2 and TRBJ1-1; tentative D call: TRBD1 (6 bases). Germline assignment: CDR1 WSHSY and CDR2 SAAADI. The CDR3 contains 17 residues. V was trimmed by 7 bases and J by 2 bases, leaving 23 bases between them. The CDR3 is CASTEDRLGPANTEAFF. The DNA of the CDR3 is TGCGCCAGCACCGAGGACAGACTCGGGCCAGCTAACACTGAAGCTTTCTTT.

The chain links TRBV23-1 to TRBJ2-3; no clear D gene. TRBV23-1 is an ORF, and what it does is uncertain. Between the trimmed V and J ends, which lost 7 bases and 3 bases, there was a span of 5 bases. This CDR3 is built from 11 residues. The CDR3 DNA follows: TGCGCCAGCATTCTTACAGATACGCAGTATTTT. Encoded protein: CASILTDTQYF.

This rearrangement joins TRBV19 to TRBJ1-3; D not certain. Germline-derived CDR1 and CDR2 are LNHDA and SQIVND (reference sequence). The CDR3 totals 16 residues. V was clipped by 4 bases and J by 0 bases, with 13 bases between them. The CDR3 DNA sequence: TGTGCCAGTAGTAGTCTCGGGGTGACCTCTGGAAACACCATATATTTT. This encodes CASSSLGVTSGNTIYF. Supplemented by reference TRBV19 and TRBJ1-3, the full variable domain reads DGGITQSPKYLFRKEGQNVTLSCEQNLNHDAMYWYRQDPGQGLRLIYYSQIVNDFQKGDIAEGYSVSREKKESFPLTVTSAQKNPTAFYLCASSSLGVTSGNTIYFGEGSWLTVV.

This chain connects TRBV5-5 to TRBJ1-4; 8 bases fit TRBD1. Germline values: CDR1 SGHKS, CDR2 YYEKEE (reference sequence). The CDR3 spans 18 residues. V gave up 3 bases and J gave up 6 bases; unmatched junction bases: 16. The CDR3 DNA reads as TGTGCCAGCAGCTCAGAGGCGGACAGGGCCTTCATGGATGAAAAACTGTTTTTT. This translates into CASSSEADRAFMDEKLFF.

This CDR3 reads CASSIDGGDGTDTQYF. The CDR3 DNA reads TGTGCCAGTAGTATAGATGGGGGGGATGGCACAGATACGCAGTATTTT. V is TRBV19 and J is TRBJ2-3; TRBD2 aligns across 7 bases. Trimming took 0 bases from V and 1 from J; bases not matched to a gene: 4. This CDR3 is built from 16 residues. Germline loops: CDR1 LNHDA, CDR2 SQIVND (reference sequence).

V is TRBV18 and J is TRBJ1-1, with TRBD1 matching over 8 bases. Germline trimming cut 5 bases from V and 4 bases from J; bases unmatched to any gene: 6. Germline V CDR1 and CDR2: KGHSH, LQKENI. The CDR3 is 14 residues long. The DNA for the CDR3 is TGTGCCAGCTCATATGACAGGGGTAGCACTGAAGCTTTCTTT. Translation gives CASSYDRGSTEAFF.

The chain combines TRBV6-5 with TRBJ1-1; D may be TRBD1 (6 bases). This CDR3 has 14 residues. Germline CDR1 is MNHEY and CDR2 is SVGAGI. V lost 6 bases, J lost 1 base, and 12 bases lay in between. Here the CDR3 reads CASSLRGPNTEAFF. The CDR3 DNA reads as TGTGCCAGCAGCCTCAGGGGCCCGAACACTGAAGCTTTCTTT.